Below are 25 T cell receptor beta chains sequenced from a single sample in a study of shared clonotypes between healthy human individuals. Measured with immunoSEQ multiplex PCR; TCRdb has only the in-frame clones, and not every one. The sample includes under 600,000 clones, roughly 97% seen only once; the top ten take roughly 0.055%. Sequencing input: naive CD4+ T cells sorted from blood. The subset was: CD45RA+ positively selected. All receptors derive from a woman aged 25 to 39 in good health.

The genes are TRBV30 and TRBJ2-4, with a possible D match to TRBD1 (5 bases). The CDR3 consists of 13 residues. With 1 base removed from V and 5 bases from J, the gap between germline ends came to 9 bases. CDR1 and CDR2 (germline): GTSNPN, SVGIG (reference sequence). The CDR3 DNA reads TGTGCCTGGAGTGAACAGGTAGAAAACATTCAGTACTTC. This sequence encodes CAWSEQVENIQYF.

V gene TRBV7-6 combines with J gene TRBJ2-7; D may correspond to TRBD1 or TRBD2 (5 bases each). CDR1 is SGHVS, CDR2 FNYEAQ, per germline. Trimming removed 4 bases from V and 6 bases from J, with 13 bases in between. This CDR3 is 13 amino acids long. This CDR3 is CASSSLRGVEQYF. CDR3 DNA: TGTGCCAGCAGCTCCCTGAGGGGCGTCGAGCAGTACTTC.

The V and J genes are TRBV28 and TRBJ1-1, with 9 nucleotides matching TRBD1. The length of the CDR3 is 16 residues. Germline V gene sequence: CDR1 MDHEN, CDR2 SYDVKM. The V and J ends lost 7 bases and 3 bases, in that order; junction bases with no gene match: 12. The DNA of the CDR3 is TGTGCCAGCAACTTAGCGGCCGGACAGGGGCACACTGAAGCTTTCTTT. Protein sequence: CASNLAAGQGHTEAFF.

The chain employs TRBV28 and TRBJ1-2, with 7 nucleotides matching TRBD1. The V segment lost 7 bases and the J segment 4 bases; nucleotides outside the gene matches: 6. CDR1 and CDR2 from the germline V gene are MDHEN and SYDVKM. The CDR3 loop spans 13 amino acids. CDR3 DNA: TGTGCCAGCACCCCGCAGGGGGTCTATGGCTACACCTTC. It codes for CASTPQGVYGYTF.

V gene TRBV6-6 combines with J gene TRBJ2-1; perhaps TRBD1 as D (5 bases). The germline V gene has CDR1 MNHNY and CDR2 SVGAGI (reference sequence). With 2 bases removed from V and 5 bases from J, the gap between germline ends came to 10 bases. The CDR3 is 14 residues long. The CDR3 sequence is CASSYVGRNNEQFF. In DNA form, the CDR3 reads TGTGCCAGCAGTTACGTGGGGCGGAACAATGAGCAGTTCTTC.

For this clone: Additional DNA sequences in this sample encode the identical CDR3. This chain connects TRBV2 to TRBJ2-7; D perhaps matches TRBD1 (6 bases). V gave up 8 bases and J gave up 0 bases, with 8 bases separating them. CDR1 is SNHLY and CDR2 is FYNNEI in the germline V gene. The CDR3 contains 12 residues. This CDR3 reads CASRDISYEQYF. Here the CDR3 DNA reads TGTGCCAGCCGGGACATCTCCTACGAGCAGTACTTC.

The rearrangement uses TRBV11-2 and TRBJ2-7, with 7 bases that match TRBD1. The length of the CDR3 is 16 residues. Per germline, CDR1 SGHAT and CDR2 FQNNGV. The V and J ends lost 4 bases and 2 bases, in that order; junction bases with no gene match: 11. CDR3 protein: CASSSAPRGRTYEQYF. DNA of the CDR3: TGTGCCAGCAGCTCGGCTCCAAGGGGGCGAACCTACGAGCAGTACTTC.

The gene calls are TRBV10-3 and TRBJ2-2; 8 bases match TRBD1. There are 16 residues in the CDR3. V dropped 3 bases and J dropped 0; count of bases not matched to a gene: 3. Germline values: CDR1 ENHRY, CDR2 SYGVKD. The DNA of the CDR3 is TGTGCCATCAGTGAACGACAGGGGTCGAACACCGGGGAGCTGTTTTTT. It encodes CAISERQGSNTGELFF.

This clone was seen a single time. The chain employs TRBV28 and TRBJ2-7, with TRBD1 matching 8 bases. Germline CDR1 reads MDHEN; CDR2 reads SYDVKM. V gave up 8 bases and J gave up 2 bases; unmatched junction bases: 5. The CDR3 is made up of 13 amino acids. The CDR3 DNA is TGTGCCAGCGGAACAGGGGGAACCTACGAGCAGTACTTC. This encodes CASGTGGTYEQYF.

Notes on this clone: The same CDR3 also results from other DNA sequences found in this sample. The rearrangement links TRBV19 to TRBJ1-1; D remains ambiguous. Trimming shortened V by 2 bases and J by 1 base, and 5 bases separated the two germline ends. CDR1 and CDR2 from the germline V gene are LNHDA and SQIVND (reference sequence). The length of the CDR3 is 13 residues. The CDR3: CASSIRGNTEAFF. CDR3 bases: TGTGCCAGTAGTATACGTGGGAACACTGAAGCTTTCTTT.

This clone has only one observation. This sequence joins TRBV10-3 and TRBJ2-5, with D possibly TRBD2 on 6 matching bases. From germline, CDR1 is ENHRY and CDR2 SYGVKD. Trimming shortened V by 3 bases and J by 5 bases, and 10 bases separated the two germline ends. There are 13 residues in the CDR3. The CDR3 region has the DNA TGTGCCATCAGTGAAAGGGGACTGGAGACCCAGTACTTC. Encoded protein: CAISERGLETQYF.

The CDR3 sequence is CASSDWHPSAGELFF. The CDR3 DNA reads TGTGCCAGCAGTGATTGGCACCCGAGTGCGGGGGAGCTGTTTTTT. The V and J genes are TRBV6-1 and TRBJ2-2, with unresolved D. The CDR3 is 15 amino acids. The ends were cut back, 3 bases at V and 8 bases at J, with 16 bases in the middle. Per germline, CDR1 MNHNS and CDR2 SASEGT.

The CDR3 DNA follows: TGTGCCAGCAGCTTGTTTAATAGCGGGTTGGGTGAGCAGTACTTC. Protein sequence: CASSLFNSGLGEQYF. The gene calls are TRBV5-4 and TRBJ2-7, with 7 positions matching TRBD2. The trim removed 1 base at V and 7 bases at J, leaving 11 bases unmatched. The CDR3 is 15 amino acids. The germline gives CDR1 SGHNT, CDR2 YYREEE (reference sequence).

A single count supports this clone. This chain connects TRBV19 to TRBJ2-3; D is unclear. The CDR3 totals 13 residues. Germline loops: CDR1 LNHDA, CDR2 SQIVND (reference sequence). Trimming stripped 7 bases from V and 2 bases from J, with 10 bases between. The CDR3 region is CASTKYTTDTQYF. The CDR3 nucleotides read TGTGCCAGTACAAAATATACCACAGATACGCAGTATTTT.

The table lists this clone with a few counts. DNA for the CDR3: TGTGCCACCAGCCGGAAAGGGGCAGCTGATGGCTACACCTTC. Translating gives CATSRKGAADGYTF. The chain links TRBV15 to TRBJ1-2; maybe TRBD1 (5 bases). Germline-derived CDR1 and CDR2 are LNHNV and YYDKDF (reference sequence). This CDR3 contains 14 residues. Trimming took 5 bases from V and 6 from J, leaving 16 bases between them.

This chain uses TRBV11-2 with TRBJ2-7, with 7 bases lining up with TRBD1. The CDR3 spans 16 residues. The J segment lost 3 bases and the V segment lost 2 bases, leaving 10 bases of the junction unmatched. Germline V CDR1 and CDR2: SGHAT, FQNNGV. CDR3 bases: TGTGCCAGCAGCTTAATCGAGGGGGCAGGCATCTACGAGCAGTACTTC. Translation: CASSLIEGAGIYEQYF.

The chain carries TRBV7-9 and TRBJ2-7, with 9 bases matching TRBD2. The V segment lost 1 base and the J segment 2 bases; nucleotides outside the gene matches: 9. The germline V gene encodes CDR1 SEHNR and CDR2 FQNEAQ (reference sequence). This CDR3 contains 17 residues. CDR3 residues: CASSLGSGTSLTYEQYF. The CDR3 DNA sequence: TGTGCCAGCAGCTTAGGCTCCGGGACTAGCCTAACCTACGAGCAGTACTTC.

The CDR3 protein is CASSQDHFSNRGSGNTIYF. The CDR3 DNA reads as TGCGCCAGCAGCCAAGATCATTTCTCGAACAGGGGCTCTGGAAACACCATATATTTT. V gene TRBV4-1 combines with J gene TRBJ1-3; TRBD1 matches at 7 bases. Germline assignment: CDR1 MGHRA and CDR2 YSYEKL. V lost 0 bases and J lost 0; bases outside the gene matches: 11. The CDR3 extends over 19 amino acids.

J is TRBJ2-7 and V is TRBV11-2, with D hard to call. The CDR3 consists of 11 residues. From germline, CDR1 is SGHAT and CDR2 FQNNGV. V shed 3 bases and J shed 4 bases, with 4 bases lying between them. The CDR3 DNA follows: TGTGCCAGCAGCTTTAATTACGAGCAGTACTTC. Encoded protein: CASSFNYEQYF. The complete variable domain, with remaining parts taken from reference TRBV11-2 and TRBJ2-7, reads EAGVAQSPRYKIIEKRQSVAFWCNPISGHATLYWYQQILGQGPKLLIQFQNNGVVDDSQLPKDRFSAERLKGVDSTLKIQPAKLEDSAVYLCASSFNYEQYFGPGTRLTVT.

The CDR3 reads CASSLLGQVYGYTF. The DNA of the CDR3 is TGTGCCAGCAGTTTATTGGGACAGGTCTATGGCTACACCTTC. The chain links TRBV28 to TRBJ1-2; 8 bases agree with TRBD1. The CDR3 covers 14 residues. V shed 1 base, J shed 4 bases, and the junction held 2 bases outside the gene matches. Per the germline V gene, CDR1 is MDHEN and CDR2 is SYDVKM.

Of note for this clone: The same CDR3 arises from other DNA sequences in this sample as well. This chain uses TRBV5-1 with TRBJ2-1; TRBD2 aligns across 10 bases. The CDR3 totals 14 residues. J gave up 6 bases and V 2 bases, and 2 bases lay outside the gene matches. Germline V lookup: CDR1 SGHRS, CDR2 YFSETQ. The CDR3 nucleotides are TGCGCCAGCAGCTTTAGCGGGAGGCCCAATGAGCAGTTCTTC. It codes for CASSFSGRPNEQFF.

The V gene is TRBV28, the J gene TRBJ1-2; D gene unclear. V shed 2 bases and J shed 4 bases, with 8 bases lying between them. CDR1 MDHEN and CDR2 SYDVKM come from the germline V gene. This CDR3 is 13 amino acids long. CDR3 region: CASSLTDSYGYTF. The DNA for the CDR3 is TGTGCCAGCAGTTTAACAGACTCCTATGGCTACACCTTC.

V gene TRBV6-5 combines with J gene TRBJ1-4; D call uncertain. V lost 2 bases to trimming and J lost 0 bases, with 7 bases between them. The CDR3 contains 15 residues. Germline V gives CDR1 MNHEY, CDR2 SVGAGI. The CDR3 DNA sequence: TGTGCCAGCAGTTACCGGTCTCCAACTAATGAAAAACTGTTTTTT. This gives the protein CASSYRSPTNEKLFF.

This chain joins TRBV5-1 and TRBJ2-7; TRBD1 agrees at 9 bases. The CDR3 totals 13 residues. In germline, CDR1 is SGHRS, CDR2 YFSETQ. V shed 7 bases, J shed 5 bases, and the junction held 7 bases outside the gene matches. DNA for the CDR3: TGCGCCAGCTACCGGGACAGGGTCGACGAGCAGTACTTC. Its translation: CASYRDRVDEQYF.

A word on this clone: Other DNA sequences within the sample encode an identical CDR3. V usage is TRBV30 and J usage is TRBJ2-7; D ambiguous. Deletions cut 1 base from V and 1 base from J, with 2 bases between. Germline V gene lookup returns CDR1 GTSNPN and CDR2 SVGIG (reference sequence). CDR3 length: 11 residues. The CDR3 loop reads CAWSGSYEQYF. CDR3 coding DNA: TGTGCCTGGAGTGGGTCCTACGAGCAGTACTTC.